This T cell receptor (beta chain) was sequenced for a study of T cells after yellow fever vaccination. Study context: SMART-Seq v4 Ultra Low Input served to prepare low-cell-number fractions.

Study-level results: Subsequent to the booster, the majority of primary-vaccination clones reappeared (under 98% CD4, around 85% CD8).

This clonotype was found a few times. Its antigen is unidentified. Production of TCR cDNA was by 5'RACE template switching, which also added a universal primer site and UMIs. From the 5' RACE reads, TCRdb called clonotypes with MiXCR, one entry per CDR3 protein. The sample lists some 320,000 distinct CDR3 sequences, about 10% seen once, with 2.5% to 4% in the top ten. The sequence derives from a young man who received the YFV17D yellow fever vaccine. Material: CD4+ T cells sorted from PBMCs, obtained 45 days after the yellow fever booster vaccination.

This CDR3 reads CASSFNAGLLNQPQHF. The CDR3 bases are TGTGCCAGCAGCTTCAACGCGGGACTATTAAATCAGCCCCAGCATTTT. This chain uses TRBV7-8 with TRBJ1-5, with D possibly matching TRBD1 (5 bases). Trimming took 3 bases from V and 4 from J, leaving 16 bases between them. The CDR3 has 16 amino acids. From germline, CDR1 is SGHVS and CDR2 FQNEAQ.